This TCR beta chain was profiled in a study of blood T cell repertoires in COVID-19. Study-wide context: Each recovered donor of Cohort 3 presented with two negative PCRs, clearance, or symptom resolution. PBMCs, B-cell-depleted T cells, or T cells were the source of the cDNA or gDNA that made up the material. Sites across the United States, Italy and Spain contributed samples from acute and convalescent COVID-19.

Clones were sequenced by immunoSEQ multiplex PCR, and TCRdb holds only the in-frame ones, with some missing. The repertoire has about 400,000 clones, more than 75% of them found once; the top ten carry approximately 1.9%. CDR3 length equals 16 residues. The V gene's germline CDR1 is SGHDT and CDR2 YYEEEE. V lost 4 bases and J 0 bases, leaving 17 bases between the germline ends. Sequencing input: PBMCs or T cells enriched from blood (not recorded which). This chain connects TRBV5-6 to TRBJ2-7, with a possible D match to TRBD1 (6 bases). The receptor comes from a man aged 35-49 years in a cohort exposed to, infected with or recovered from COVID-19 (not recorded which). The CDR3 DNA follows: TGTGCCAGCAGCGGGACCGGGACACCGAGCTCCTACGAGCAGTACTTC. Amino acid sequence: CASSGTGTPSSYEQYF. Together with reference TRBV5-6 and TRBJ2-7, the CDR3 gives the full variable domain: DAGVTQSPTHLIKTRGQQVTLRCSPKSGHDTVSWYQQALGQGPQFIFQYYEEEERQRGNFPDRFSGHQFPNYSSELNVNALLLGDSALYLCASSGTGTPSSYEQYFGPGTRLTVT.